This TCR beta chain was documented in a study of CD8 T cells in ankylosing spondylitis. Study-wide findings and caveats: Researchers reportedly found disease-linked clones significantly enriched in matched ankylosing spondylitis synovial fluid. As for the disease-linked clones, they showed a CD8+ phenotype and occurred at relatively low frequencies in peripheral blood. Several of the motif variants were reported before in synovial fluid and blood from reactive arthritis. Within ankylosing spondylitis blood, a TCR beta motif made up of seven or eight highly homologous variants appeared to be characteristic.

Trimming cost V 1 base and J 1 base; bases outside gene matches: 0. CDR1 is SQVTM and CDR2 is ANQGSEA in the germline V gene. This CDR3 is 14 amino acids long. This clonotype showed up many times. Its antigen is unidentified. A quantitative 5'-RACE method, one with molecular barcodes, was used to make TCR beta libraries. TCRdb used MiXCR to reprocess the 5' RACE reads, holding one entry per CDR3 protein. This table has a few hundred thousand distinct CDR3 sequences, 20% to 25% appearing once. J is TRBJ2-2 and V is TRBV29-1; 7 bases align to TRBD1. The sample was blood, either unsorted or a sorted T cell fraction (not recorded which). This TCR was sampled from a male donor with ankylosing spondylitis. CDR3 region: CSVEGQGNTGELFF. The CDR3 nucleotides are TGCAGCGTTGAAGGACAGGGGAACACCGGGGAGCTGTTTTTT.